This T cell receptor (gamma chain) originates from a study of gamma delta lymphoproliferative disorders and STAT genes (dated by TCRdb to 2016 to 2019). Broadly, across the study: Gamma-chain libraries were prepared from at least 50 ng of genomic DNA using the LymphoTrack Dx TCRG Assay. Delta-chain libraries followed the EuroClonality-NGS working group standard operating procedure, because no corresponding Invivoscribe delta assay was available. The study profiled TCR gamma and delta CDR3 repertoires by deep sequencing in Tgammadelta lymphoproliferative disease patients and healthy controls, within a larger immunophenotypic and STAT-mutation study. To confirm the results, all delta-chain samples and a couple of gamma-chain samples were sequenced a second time. Paper-wide results and their limitations: In whole-repertoire clustering, patient gamma repertoires grouped separately from healthy controls, whereas delta repertoires showed no separation between groups. Almost every major gamma and delta clonotype in patients was public, meaning shared with at least one healthy donor, and only two gamma clonotypes were private to disease. The authors noted that NGS specificity may be reduced at low frequencies, so the public or private nature of leukemic clones needs confirmation. T cells in controls likely covered a range of maturation stages, whereas leukemic cells were skewed toward terminal effectors, which could potentially limit comparisons between patients and controls.

Both library methods used multiplex PCR with primers targeting conserved V and J regions of the TCR genes. After purification and pooling, the amplicons were sequenced on an Illumina MiSeq platform. The authors processed their data as follows. V(D)J alignment, clonotype assembly and translation were handled by MiXCR, while functionality assessment and CDR3 repertoire analyses were done with VDJtools. The IMGT definition of CDR3 was applied, and only productive sequences using functional genes were analyzed, with ORF genes and pseudogenes left out. A custom Python script searched for identical amino acid CDR3s of major clonotypes (frequency >=5%) across all patients and controls. Clonotype frequencies in patients versus controls were compared with a one-sided non-parametric Wilcoxon test. TCRdb called clones anew from the public reads via CATT; matching DNA rows were later pooled. TCRdb's processing, not the authors', yielded these V and J calls. The sample includes about 2,400 gamma-chain clones, with 9% to 12% observed a single time. The ten largest clonotypes hold approximately 9.4% of the sample.

This clone registers as medium-sized (0.01 to 0.1%) within its sample. The antigen it recognizes is unknown. The record has no base qualities; no much larger clone is one base away. This CDR3 is also generated by other DNA sequences in the sample. For TCR sequencing, genomic DNA was taken from peripheral blood mononuclear cells isolated from both patients and controls. The control group, matched to the patients for age and sex, consisted of approximately 23 healthy adult blood donors (approximately twelve males and approximately 11 females) with a median age of around 60 years. The source is a human donor in good health. The specimen sequenced was blood.

The CDR3: CAAWDSKKLF. The DNA reads as follows: TGTGCTGCGTGGGATAGTAAGAAACTCTTT. The rearranged chain carries TRGV10 and TRGJ1 or TRGJ2. No J gene was available from TCRdb, and it was assigned here by a germline match of the DNA. TRGV10 is an open reading frame, and its role is uncertain. Compared with germline, V lacks 8 bases and J lacks 9 bases; bases without a gene match: 5. The CDR3 runs 10 residues from the cysteine to the phenylalanine. The sequence is cut down to CDR3 DNA, 30 bases in frame from base 1.